A selection of T cell receptor beta chains follows, all from one sample in a study of CD8 T cells in ankylosing spondylitis. TCRdb fed the 5' RACE reads into MiXCR, producing one record per CDR3 protein. Of 450,000 or so distinct CDR3 sequences detected, 25% to 30% appear once; the ten largest clones hold 0.85% to 1%. Sequenced: blood, either unsorted or a sorted T cell fraction (not recorded which). The receptors were gathered from a male donor with ankylosing spondylitis. The conserved cysteine and the conserved F or W are not part of the CDR3 here. A D gene is named only where the DNA matches it firmly.

TRBJ2-1 . TRBV7-9 ASSSGSSIYNEQF
TRBJ2-5 . TRBV20-1 SARDPRSETQY
TRBJ2-3 TRBD1 TRBV5-1 ASSLEQGNTDTQY
TRBJ2-3 TRBD1 TRBV5-1 ASSLTGGEDTQY
TRBJ2-1 . TRBV5-1 ASSLEIRAGEQF
TRBJ1-5 . TRBV3-1 ASSQDSRGGNQPQH
TRBJ1-1 . TRBV5-1 ASSSVGGTYTEAF
TRBJ1-2 . TRBV11-2 ASSLSRKNYGYT
TRBJ1-1 TRBD1 TRBV5-1 ASSPGQGIEAF
TRBJ1-1 . TRBV5-1 ASSLDGGLNTEAF
TRBJ1-5 . TRBV2 ASSEFGTFLYSNQPQH
TRBJ1-1 . TRBV6-2/TRBV6-3 ASSYLPGQIKTEAF
TRBJ2-3 . TRBV5-5 ASSSVGRYLLMNTQY
TRBJ1-2 . TRBV6-1 ASSEARGYT
TRBJ2-1 TRBD2 TRBV6-1 ASSTSSGRSYNEQF
TRBJ2-1 . TRBV3-1 ASSPRPNEQF
TRBJ2-5 TRBD2 TRBV5-1 ASSSQTSAHQETQY
TRBJ1-1 . TRBV20-1 SADGRIGTEAF
TRBJ2-2 . TRBV5-1 ASMVSVSGTGELF
TRBJ2-2 TRBD2 TRBV5-5 ASSLWTSGKRELF
TRBJ1-2 TRBD1 TRBV7-8 ASSRTGAYGYT
TRBJ2-1 TRBD2 TRBV20-1 SARDPSGPYNEQF
TRBJ2-7 TRBD1 TRBV18 ASSPTGTGQDRQY
TRBJ1-5 TRBD1 TRBV7-2 ASSPGGGAFYNQPQH
TRBJ2-6 . TRBV11-2 ASSLEASWEAGANVLT
TRBJ1-1 . TRBV20-1 SEAKQGRGNTEAF
TRBJ2-1 . TRBV3-1 ASSQGVGRDEQF
TRBJ2-3 TRBD2 TRBV30 AWSLPTSGRTDTQY
TRBJ2-3 . TRBV29-1 SVEVRDISPDTQY
TRBJ1-2 . TRBV7-9 ASSLDIQGDGYT
TRBJ2-5 . TRBV11-2 ASSLAGEQETQY
TRBJ1-2 TRBD1 TRBV29-1 SVTETGTYGYT
TRBJ2-3 . TRBV5-1 ASSLGSTDTQY
TRBJ1-4 . TRBV19 ASSEVATNEKLF
TRBJ2-7 TRBD2 TRBV11-2 ASSLVRTSGGSSYEQY
TRBJ2-1 . TRBV5-1 ASSLAGTVVGYNEQF
TRBJ2-5 . TRBV20-1 SATPPGRVETQY
TRBJ1-1 TRBD1 TRBV5-1 ASSGRDRGYTEAF
TRBJ2-1 . TRBV5-6 ASSLLSEQF
TRBJ2-2 . TRBV9 ASGEGGANTGELF
TRBJ2-7 . TRBV4-2 ASSLRLQTYEQY